A selection of T cell receptor beta chains follows, all from one sample in a study of blood T cell repertoires in COVID-19. The table came from immunoSEQ multiplex PCR; TCRdb's copy has only in-frame clones and leaves some out. The sample comprises under 150,000 clones, 70% to 90% of which are singletons, and 3% to 4% rests with the top ten. The sample comprised peripheral blood. The receptors shown here come from a man between 35 and 55 years old with acute or convalescent COVID-19. Each CDR3 is given with its conserved first and last residue. Each record gives: J gene, V gene, D gene, clone size, CDR3 protein, CDR3 DNA. D genes are given only for firm matches. Expanded clones are given a class, and other clones once, few, many or no size at all.

j_gene: TRBJ1-3; v_gene: TRBV18; d_gene: NA; abundance: NA; CDR3aa: CASSPGQVDSGNTIYF; CDR3nt: TGTGCCAGCTCACCGGGCCAGGTCGACTCTGGAAACACCATATATTTT
j_gene: TRBJ2-3; v_gene: TRBV3-1/TRBV3-2; d_gene: NA; abundance: NA; CDR3aa: CASSQDDTGGRDTQYF; CDR3nt: TGTGCCAGCAGCCAAGATGATACGGGGGGCCGGGATACGCAGTATTTT
j_gene: TRBJ2-1; v_gene: TRBV5-1; d_gene: TRBD2; abundance: once; CDR3aa: CASSLSLAVSYNEQFF; CDR3nt: TGCGCCAGCAGCTTATCACTAGCGGTTTCCTACAATGAGCAGTTCTTC
j_gene: TRBJ2-3; v_gene: TRBV6-5; d_gene: NA; abundance: NA; CDR3aa: CASSYSRTTDTQYF; CDR3nt: TGTGCCAGCAGTTACTCGAGAACCACAGATACGCAGTATTTT
j_gene: TRBJ1-2; v_gene: TRBV29-1; d_gene: NA; abundance: once; CDR3aa: CSAAGQNSWGYTF; CDR3nt: TGCAGCGCGGCGGGACAAAATTCGTGGGGCTACACCTTC
j_gene: TRBJ1-4; v_gene: TRBV7-9; d_gene: NA; abundance: NA; CDR3aa: CASSRRATNEKLFF; CDR3nt: TGTGCCAGCAGCCGCCGGGCAACTAATGAAAAACTGTTTTTT
j_gene: TRBJ1-4; v_gene: TRBV28; d_gene: TRBD1; abundance: once; CDR3aa: CASSPLGTGGEKLFF; CDR3nt: TGTGCCAGCAGCCCATTGGGGACAGGGGGCGAAAAACTGTTTTTT
j_gene: TRBJ2-2; v_gene: TRBV2; d_gene: NA; abundance: NA; CDR3aa: CASKRPGHLPNTGELFF; CDR3nt: TGTGCCAGCAAAAGACCGGGACACCTTCCTAACACCGGGGAGCTGTTTTTT
j_gene: TRBJ2-7; v_gene: TRBV19; d_gene: TRBD1; abundance: NA; CDR3aa: CASGQGYEQYF; CDR3nt: TGTGCCAGCGGACAGGGCTACGAGCAGTACTTC
j_gene: TRBJ2-5; v_gene: TRBV9; d_gene: TRBD2; abundance: NA; CDR3aa: CASSAGGAARETQYF; CDR3nt: TGTGCCAGCAGCGCCGGGGGGGCCGCCAGAGAGACCCAGTACTTC
j_gene: TRBJ2-3; v_gene: TRBV24-1; d_gene: NA; abundance: once; CDR3aa: CATSDLKAGADTQYF; CDR3nt: TGTGCCACCAGTGATTTGAAGGCAGGGGCAGATACGCAGTATTTT
j_gene: TRBJ1-4; v_gene: TRBV4-1; d_gene: NA; abundance: NA; CDR3aa: CASSRELYRATNEKLFF; CDR3nt: TGCGCCAGCAGCCGGGAGCTGTACAGGGCAACTAATGAAAAACTGTTTTTT
j_gene: TRBJ2-2; v_gene: TRBV4-1; d_gene: TRBD1; abundance: NA; CDR3aa: CASRHPGQGNTGELFF; CDR3nt: TGCGCCAGCAGACACCCGGGACAGGGGAACACCGGGGAGCTGTTTTTT
j_gene: TRBJ1-1; v_gene: TRBV6-2/TRBV6-3; d_gene: NA; abundance: NA; CDR3aa: CASSPWTRGPNTEAFF; CDR3nt: TGTGCCAGCAGTCCCTGGACTCGCGGGCCGAACACTGAAGCTTTCTTT
j_gene: TRBJ2-7; v_gene: TRBV6-5; d_gene: TRBD1; abundance: NA; CDR3aa: CASSKDRAPSYEQYF; CDR3nt: TGTGCCAGCAGTAAGGACAGGGCCCCCTCCTACGAGCAGTACTTC
j_gene: TRBJ2-7; v_gene: TRBV7-3; d_gene: NA; abundance: once; CDR3aa: CASSFGLGYEQYF; CDR3nt: TGTGCCAGCAGCTTTGGACTTGGCTACGAGCAGTACTTC
j_gene: TRBJ1-5; v_gene: TRBV18; d_gene: NA; abundance: NA; CDR3aa: CASSVGGGNQPQHF; CDR3nt: TGTGCCAGCTCAGTTGGGGGGGGCAATCAGCCCCAGCATTTT
j_gene: TRBJ2-3; v_gene: TRBV30; d_gene: TRBD2; abundance: few; CDR3aa: CAWSVLVTSGGRSGTQYF; CDR3nt: TGTGCCTGGAGTGTACTTGTGACTAGCGGGGGTCGCTCGGGTACGCAGTATTTT
j_gene: TRBJ2-7; v_gene: TRBV18; d_gene: TRBD1; abundance: NA; CDR3aa: CASSPRTGLAYEQYF; CDR3nt: TGTGCCAGCTCACCACGGACAGGGTTAGCCTACGAGCAGTACTTC
j_gene: TRBJ2-7; v_gene: TRBV7-2; d_gene: TRBD2; abundance: NA; CDR3aa: CASSFKSGGLVYEQYF; CDR3nt: TGTGCCAGCAGTTTCAAGAGTGGGGGACTAGTCTACGAGCAGTACTTC
j_gene: TRBJ2-3; v_gene: TRBV7-9; d_gene: TRBD1; abundance: few; CDR3aa: CASSLSPDRMNTQYF; CDR3nt: TGTGCCAGCAGCTTAAGCCCGGACAGGATGAATACGCAGTATTTT
j_gene: TRBJ2-7; v_gene: TRBV6-6; d_gene: TRBD2; abundance: NA; CDR3aa: CATLDSGTSYEQYF; CDR3nt: TGTGCCACATTAGATAGCGGGACCTCCTACGAGCAGTACTTC
j_gene: TRBJ2-2; v_gene: TRBV4-1; d_gene: TRBD2; abundance: NA; CDR3aa: CASSRQASGTGELFF; CDR3nt: TGCGCCAGCAGCCGGCAGGCTAGCGGGACCGGGGAGCTGTTTTTT
j_gene: TRBJ2-3; v_gene: TRBV24-1; d_gene: NA; abundance: NA; CDR3aa: CATSDRRGADTDTQYF; CDR3nt: TGTGCCACCAGTGACCGACGGGGAGCAGACACAGATACGCAGTATTTT
j_gene: TRBJ1-6; v_gene: TRBV6-4; d_gene: NA; abundance: NA; CDR3aa: CATSEGRDNSPLHF; CDR3nt: TGTGCCACCTCGGAGGGACGGGATAATTCACCCCTCCACTTT
j_gene: TRBJ2-1; v_gene: TRBV2; d_gene: NA; abundance: once; CDR3aa: CASKERGMVNEQFF; CDR3nt: TGTGCCAGCAAGGAACGGGGGATGGTCAATGAGCAGTTCTTC
j_gene: TRBJ2-7; v_gene: TRBV5-4; d_gene: NA; abundance: NA; CDR3aa: CASSSDSSYEQYF; CDR3nt: TGTGCCAGCAGCTCGGACAGCTCCTACGAGCAGTACTTC
j_gene: TRBJ2-7; v_gene: TRBV5-1; d_gene: NA; abundance: NA; CDR3aa: CASSSLQVGDEQYF; CDR3nt: TGCGCCAGCAGCTCGCTACAGGTTGGGGACGAGCAGTACTTC
j_gene: TRBJ2-7; v_gene: TRBV5-8; d_gene: NA; abundance: NA; CDR3aa: CASSLAQTSGLGYEQYF; CDR3nt: TGTGCCAGCAGCTTGGCCCAGACCTCAGGGCTAGGCTACGAGCAGTACTTC
j_gene: TRBJ2-3; v_gene: TRBV11-2; d_gene: NA; abundance: NA; CDR3aa: CASSFTVMDTQYF; CDR3nt: TGTGCCAGCAGCTTTACAGTTATGGATACGCAGTATTTT
j_gene: TRBJ1-6; v_gene: TRBV2; d_gene: NA; abundance: NA; CDR3aa: CASSVSGMRDSPLHF; CDR3nt: TGTGCCAGCAGTGTCTCGGGCATGAGGGATTCACCCCTCCACTTT
j_gene: TRBJ1-6; v_gene: TRBV15; d_gene: TRBD1; abundance: NA; CDR3aa: CATSREGTLNRDRVYSPLHF; CDR3nt: TGTGCCACCAGCAGAGAAGGGACCCTCAACCGGGACAGGGTATACTCACCCCTCCACTTT
j_gene: TRBJ2-7; v_gene: TRBV19; d_gene: NA; abundance: NA; CDR3aa: CASSAGAGYEQYF; CDR3nt: TGTGCCAGTAGTGCAGGGGCAGGCTACGAGCAGTACTTC
j_gene: TRBJ1-6; v_gene: TRBV10-3; d_gene: TRBD1; abundance: few; CDR3aa: CAIRAGQGNSPLHF; CDR3nt: TGTGCCATCAGGGCGGGACAGGGCAATTCACCCCTCCACTTT
j_gene: TRBJ1-1; v_gene: TRBV19; d_gene: NA; abundance: NA; CDR3aa: CASIQPGDPEAFF; CDR3nt: TGTGCCAGTATTCAACCAGGGGACCCTGAAGCTTTCTTT
j_gene: TRBJ1-6; v_gene: TRBV7-2; d_gene: NA; abundance: NA; CDR3aa: CASSLGGVGNSPLHF; CDR3nt: TGTGCCAGCAGCTTAGGGGGGGTGGGGAATTCACCCCTCCACTTT
j_gene: TRBJ2-7; v_gene: TRBV6-5; d_gene: NA; abundance: NA; CDR3aa: CASRLVSTYEQYF; CDR3nt: TGTGCCAGCAGGTTGGTGAGCACTTACGAGCAGTACTTC
j_gene: TRBJ2-5; v_gene: TRBV2; d_gene: NA; abundance: NA; CDR3aa: CASSLAGPGQETQYF; CDR3nt: TGTGCCAGCAGTCTCGCGGGGCCGGGACAAGAGACCCAGTACTTC
j_gene: TRBJ2-4; v_gene: TRBV12-3/TRBV12-4; d_gene: NA; abundance: NA; CDR3aa: CASSLQGQNIQYF; CDR3nt: TGTGCCAGCAGTTTACAGGGGCAAAACATTCAGTACTTC
j_gene: TRBJ2-1; v_gene: TRBV19; d_gene: TRBD1; abundance: once; CDR3aa: CASRDRGPFNEQFF; CDR3nt: TGTGCCAGTAGGGACAGGGGGCCTTTTAATGAGCAGTTCTTC